This T cell receptor beta chain was profiled in a study of shared clonotypes between healthy human individuals. About the research overall: Three plates were used per donor for CD4 naive, three for CD4 memory, two for CD8 naive and one for CD8 memory.

Study conclusions and caveats: Among donors, sharing of clonotypes was expected to be affected by sequencing depth. Genetic and exposure-history diversity was limited by the few donors.

Turning to this clone: Its antigen is as yet unknown.

Evenly divided among several immunoSEQ plates was the genomic DNA of each subset. Using immunoSEQ multiplex PCR, the repertoire was profiled, and TCRdb retains in-frame clones only, with some absent. Of 1.6 million or so clones detected, less than 99% appear once; the ten largest clones hold approximately 0.4%. V was cut by 5 bases and J by 7 bases, with 15 bases left in between. The CDR3 loop spans 13 amino acids. Germline CDR1 is SGHTA and CDR2 is FQGNSA. The rearrangement links TRBV7-2 to TRBJ2-7; D is uncertain. Sequencing input: naive CD4+ T cells sorted from blood. The subset is: CD45RA+ positively selected. This clonotype originated in a man aged 25 to 40 in good health. CDR3 in DNA: TGTGCCAGCAGCAGTCGGCCCTATGGGGAGCAGTACTTC. Residues: CASSSRPYGEQYF.